Listed below are T cell receptor beta chains from one sample, sequenced in a study of blood T cell repertoires in COVID-19. Produced via immunoSEQ multiplex PCR; TCRdb's table is partial and in-frame only. The table has under 80,000 clones, 80% seen once. The sequenced material came from peripheral blood. The source of these receptors is a human donor in a cohort sampled during active COVID-19. Both conserved end residues are part of each CDR3. A D gene is named only where the DNA matches it firmly. Size is omitted from some rows. Given values are once, few, many or a class for expanded clones.

CDR3 protein: CAISESAGTGAYEQYF; CDR3 DNA: TGTGCCATCAGTGAGTCGGCCGGGACAGGGGCTTACGAGCAGTACTTC; V gene: TRBV10-3; J gene: TRBJ2-7; D gene: TRBD1; clone size: -
CDR3 protein: CASSLRQGVGDTQYF; CDR3 DNA: TGTGCCAGTAGTTTACGACAGGGAGTAGGAGATACGCAGTATTTT; V gene: TRBV19; J gene: TRBJ2-3; D gene: TRBD1; clone size: once
CDR3 protein: CASSWGQETQYF; CDR3 DNA: TGTGCCAGCAGTTGGGGACAGGAGACCCAGTACTTC; V gene: TRBV12-3/TRBV12-4; J gene: TRBJ2-5; D gene: TRBD1; clone size: -
CDR3 protein: CASKPDRGASDTQYF; CDR3 DNA: TGTGCCAGCAAGCCGGACAGGGGGGCGTCCGATACGCAGTATTTT; V gene: TRBV6-5; J gene: TRBJ2-3; D gene: TRBD1; clone size: -
CDR3 protein: CASSWRPGQGGYGYTF; CDR3 DNA: TGTGCCAGCAGCTGGAGACCGGGACAGGGGGGATATGGCTACACCTTC; V gene: TRBV5-6; J gene: TRBJ1-2; D gene: TRBD1; clone size: -
CDR3 protein: CASSPRGIQYF; CDR3 DNA: TGTGCCAGCAGCCCAAGGGGGATTCAGTACTTC; V gene: TRBV6-2/TRBV6-3; J gene: TRBJ2-4; D gene: -; clone size: -
CDR3 protein: CASSHIRTGGAGELFF; CDR3 DNA: TGCGCCAGCAGCCACATCAGGACAGGCGGAGCCGGGGAGCTGTTTTTT; V gene: TRBV4-3; J gene: TRBJ2-2; D gene: TRBD1; clone size: once
CDR3 protein: CASSLVVTGNSPLHF; CDR3 DNA: TGCGCCAGCAGCTTGGTGGTGACAGGGAATTCACCCCTCCACTTT; V gene: TRBV5-1; J gene: TRBJ1-6; D gene: TRBD1; clone size: medium-sized
CDR3 protein: CSVVGGGGSKNIQYF; CDR3 DNA: TGCAGCGTTGTAGGGGGCGGTGGATCCAAAAACATTCAGTACTTC; V gene: TRBV29-1; J gene: TRBJ2-4; D gene: TRBD1; clone size: once
CDR3 protein: CASSYRGRALNEKLFF; CDR3 DNA: TGTGCCAGCAGCTACAGGGGGCGGGCCCTTAATGAAAAACTGTTTTTT; V gene: TRBV7-6; J gene: TRBJ1-4; D gene: TRBD1; clone size: -
CDR3 protein: CASSLDPGQGADTQYF; CDR3 DNA: TGTGCCAGCAGCTTAGACCCGGGACAGGGCGCAGATACGCAGTATTTT; V gene: TRBV11-1; J gene: TRBJ2-3; D gene: TRBD1; clone size: -
CDR3 protein: CAWSVRGYSGANVLTF; CDR3 DNA: TGTGCCTGGAGTGTACGGGGGTACTCTGGGGCCAACGTCCTGACTTTC; V gene: TRBV30; J gene: TRBJ2-6; D gene: -; clone size: -
CDR3 protein: CASSPAGGTDTQYF; CDR3 DNA: TGCGCCAGCAGCCCCGCAGGGGGCACAGATACGCAGTATTTT; V gene: TRBV5-1; J gene: TRBJ2-3; D gene: -; clone size: once
CDR3 protein: CAWSVWPEAFF; CDR3 DNA: TGTGCCTGGAGTGTCTGGCCTGAAGCTTTCTTT; V gene: TRBV30; J gene: TRBJ1-1; D gene: -; clone size: -
CDR3 protein: CASSHGQGLRYEQYF; CDR3 DNA: TGTGCCAGCAGCCACGGACAGGGGCTTCGATACGAGCAGTACTTC; V gene: TRBV6-2/TRBV6-3; J gene: TRBJ2-7; D gene: TRBD1; clone size: -